This TCR beta chain was recorded in a study of OX40 agonist ivuxolimab in advanced cancers. Germline CDR1 reads MDHEN; CDR2 reads SYDVKM. The ends were cut back, 2 bases at V and 5 bases at J, with 10 bases in the middle. This CDR3 is built from 14 residues. TCRdb's copy holds only in-frame clones and misses some; the assay was immunoSEQ multiplex PCR. Here the sample spans about 98,000 clones, 85% to 95% being singletons. The chain combines TRBV28 with TRBJ1-5; D gene unclear. Here the sequenced sample was CD4+ or CD8+ T cells sorted from blood, taken in a trial of the OX40 agonist ivuxolimab. The sequence was collected from an adult with an advanced solid tumor such as melanoma, head and neck, liver or kidney cancer. The CDR3 reads CASSLVSAYQPQHF. CDR3 bases: TGTGCCAGCAGTTTAGTCTCCGCCTATCAGCCCCAGCATTTT.